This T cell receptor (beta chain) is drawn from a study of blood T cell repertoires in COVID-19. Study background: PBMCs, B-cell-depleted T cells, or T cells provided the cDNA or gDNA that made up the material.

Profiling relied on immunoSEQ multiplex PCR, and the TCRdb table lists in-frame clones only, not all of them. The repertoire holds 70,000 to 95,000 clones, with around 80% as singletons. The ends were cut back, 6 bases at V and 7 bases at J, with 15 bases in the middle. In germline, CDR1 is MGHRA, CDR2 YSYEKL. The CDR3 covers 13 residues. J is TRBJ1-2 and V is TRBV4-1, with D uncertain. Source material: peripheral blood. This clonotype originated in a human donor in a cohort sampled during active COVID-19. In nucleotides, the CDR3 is TGCGCCAGCAGTCCCTCGGGTGAGGGTGGCTACACCTTC. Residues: CASSPSGEGGYTF.